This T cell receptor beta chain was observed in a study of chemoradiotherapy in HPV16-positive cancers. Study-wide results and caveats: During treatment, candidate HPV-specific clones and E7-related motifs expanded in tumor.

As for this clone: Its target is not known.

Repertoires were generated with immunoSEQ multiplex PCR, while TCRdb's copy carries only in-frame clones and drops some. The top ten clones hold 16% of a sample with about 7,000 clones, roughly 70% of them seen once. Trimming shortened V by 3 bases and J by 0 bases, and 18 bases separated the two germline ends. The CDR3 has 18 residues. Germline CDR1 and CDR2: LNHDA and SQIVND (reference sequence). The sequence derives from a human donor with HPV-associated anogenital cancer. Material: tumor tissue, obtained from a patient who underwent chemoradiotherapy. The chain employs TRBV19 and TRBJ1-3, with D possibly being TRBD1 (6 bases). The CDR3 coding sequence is TGTGCCAGTAGTATTAGCGCCGGGGGCAGAAGCTCTGGAAACACCATATATTTT. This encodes CASSISAGGRSSGNTIYF.